The subject of this entry is one T cell receptor beta chain. Its antigen is unidentified. This specimen belongs to a study of cytomegalovirus exposure and HLA in healthy donors. Across the whole study: In an early release, HLA-typed donors contributed approximately 80 million unique TCR sequences. Study-wide findings and caveats: More than 150 TCR beta chains were listed as cytomegalovirus-associated. By HLA locus, TCR association rates varied in a later analysis, with DRB1 showing the most and HLA-C the fewest.

Germline-derived CDR1 and CDR2 are SGHRS and YFSETQ. With 5 bases clipped from V and 5 bases from J, the junction kept 13 bases outside the gene matches. CDR3 length: 17 residues. 13 Jbeta primers and 60 Vbeta primers were used for the PCR. TCRdb's table, derived via immunoSEQ multiplex PCR, lists solely in-frame clones and lacks some. The repertoire holds tens of thousands of clones, with approximately 80% as singletons. Input material: PBMCs. This receptor was obtained from a woman under 30 in good health and CMV-seropositive. The chain combines TRBV5-1 with TRBJ1-1; 12 nucleotides line up with TRBD1. The CDR3 nucleotides are TGCGCCAGCAGTCCACGGGGGACAGGGGGCGCGCGGACTGAAGCTTTCTTT. This gives the protein CASSPRGTGGARTEAFF.